These 14 T cell receptor beta chains were sequenced from one sample in a study of early T cells in non-severe SARS-CoV-2 infection. TCRdb re-derived calls from the 5' RACE reads in MiXCR, one entry per CDR3 protein. The data hold 100,000 or so distinct CDR3 sequences, with roughly 17% observed a single time. Sample: whole blood, taken at baseline. Receptors originate from an adult who was a healthcare worker with PCR-confirmed SARS-CoV-2 infection or an uninfected control (not recorded which).

Points on this clonotype: A clone one base away is much larger, so this may be a read error. The rearrangement uses TRBV12-3 or TRBV12-4 and TRBJ2-2; D might be TRBD1 or TRBD2, each matching 6 bases. CDR3 size: 17 residues. Trimming shortened V by 3 bases and J by 2 bases, and 16 bases separated the two germline ends. This CDR3 reads CASSFFAGHTNTGELFF. CDR3 nucleotide sequence: TGTGCCAGCAGTTTTTTCGCGGGACATACCAACACCGGGGAGCTGTTTTTT.

A few counts support this clonotype. This chain connects TRBV4-1 to TRBJ2-2, with D possibly TRBD2 on 5 matching bases. Trimming stripped 11 bases from V and 0 bases from J, with 10 bases between. The CDR3 length is 13 residues. Germline V lookup: CDR1 MGHRA, CDR2 YSYEKL. CDR3 sequence reads: CAVQEANTGELFF. CDR3 nucleotide sequence: TGCGCCGTGCAGGAGGCGAACACCGGGGAGCTGTTTTTT.

The chain links TRBV20-1 to TRBJ2-2, with no clear D. V was clipped by 1 base and J by 1 base, with 4 bases between them. This CDR3 has 13 residues. CDR1 is DFQATT and CDR2 is SNEGSKA in the germline V gene (reference sequence). For the CDR3, the DNA is TGCAGTGCTAGAGGGGAGAACACCGGGGAGCTGTTTTTT. Protein sequence: CSARGENTGELFF.

The chain couples TRBV11-2 to TRBJ2-3; 8 bases are shared with TRBD2. Trimming took 1 base from V and 4 from J; bases not matched to a gene: 7. The CDR3 length is 16 residues. Germline V gene sequence: CDR1 SGHAT, CDR2 FQNNGV. CDR3 sequence (DNA): TGTGCCAGCAGCTTAGTCGGACTAGCCAGTTCAGATACGCAGTATTTT. Its protein product is CASSLVGLASSDTQYF.

This clonotype was counted ten times or more. The chain couples TRBV12-3 or TRBV12-4 to TRBJ1-2; D may be TRBD1 (6 bases). V dropped 5 bases and J dropped 4 bases, with 17 bases sitting between them. The CDR3 has 15 residues. CDR3 sequence (DNA): TGTGCCAGCAGTGTCAGGGGTTTAGACGCCTATGGCTACACCTTC. Its protein product is CASSVRGLDAYGYTF.

This clonotype was found a few times. The chain is built from TRBV12-3 or TRBV12-4 and TRBJ2-7; the D gene is possibly TRBD1 (6 bases). V lost 5 bases and J lost 6, with 17 bases in between. The CDR3 runs to 14 residues. Written as DNA, the CDR3 is TGTGCCAGCAGTCAATCCAGTACAGGGTTCGAGCAGTACTTC. It yields the protein CASSQSSTGFEQYF.

This CDR3 is CASSFIMSGRYEQFF. CDR3 nucleotide sequence: TGTGCCAGCAGCTTTATTATGAGCGGGAGGTATGAGCAGTTCTTC. J is TRBJ2-1 and V is TRBV5-6; 9 bases are a match to TRBD2. With 2 bases clipped from V and 8 bases from J, the junction kept 8 bases outside the gene matches. This CDR3 has 15 residues. CDR1 is SGHDT and CDR2 is YYEEEE in the germline V gene.

This clonotype was detected a few times. J is TRBJ1-5 and V is TRBV6-2 or TRBV6-3; 7 bases match TRBD1. The CDR3 totals 16 residues. Germline trimming cut 2 bases from V and 5 bases from J; bases unmatched to any gene: 9. Per the germline V gene, CDR1 is MNHEY and CDR2 is SVGEGT. Written as DNA, the CDR3 is TGTGCCAGCAGTTACGGTACAGGGGCTAGGGATCAGCCCCAGCATTTT. Translating gives CASSYGTGARDQPQHF.

This chain connects TRBV6-5 to TRBJ2-7, with 11 positions matching TRBD2. The V segment lost 2 bases and the J segment 6 bases; nucleotides outside the gene matches: 0. In germline, CDR1 is MNHEY, CDR2 SVGAGI. This CDR3 is built from 13 residues. CDR3 sequence: CASSYGTSGEQYF. As DNA, the CDR3 is TGTGCCAGCAGTTACGGGACTAGCGGCGAGCAGTACTTC.

The CDR3 nucleotides read TGTGCCAGCAGCTTAGGTTTTGGGGCCAACGTCCTGACTTTC. As protein: CASSLGFGANVLTF. The chain is built from TRBV5-6 and TRBJ2-6; no clear D. Per the germline V gene, CDR1 is SGHDT and CDR2 is YYEEEE. CDR3 length: 14 residues. With 2 bases removed from V and 3 bases from J, the gap between germline ends came to 6 bases.

This chain joins TRBV20-1 and TRBJ2-1; 10 nucleotides align to TRBD2. The CDR3 loop spans 14 amino acids. CDR1 DFQATT and CDR2 SNEGSKA come from the germline V gene (reference sequence). Losses at the gene ends were 5 bases for V and 9 bases for J; bases not matched to a gene: 10. CDR3 nucleotides: TGCAGTGCTCTCGGGCAGACTAGCGGGCCTGAGCAGTTCTTC. This codes for CSALGQTSGPEQFF.

This clonotype was seen more than once but under ten times. V is TRBV4-1 and J is TRBJ2-2, with 7 positions matching TRBD2. The CDR3 is 16 amino acids. The trim removed 4 bases at V and 4 bases at J, leaving 9 bases unmatched. The germline gives CDR1 MGHRA, CDR2 YSYEKL. CDR3 nucleotides: TGCGCCAGCAGCCGTTGGGGGGAGGGCCCCACCGGGGAGCTGTTTTTT. The encoded protein is CASSRWGEGPTGELFF.

This clonotype was detected a few times. This chain joins TRBV6-6 and TRBJ2-7; tentative D call: TRBD2 (5 bases). The germline V and J ends were trimmed by 6 bases and 4 bases, with 16 bases remaining between them. The CDR3 is made up of 14 amino acids. Germline V gives CDR1 MNHNY, CDR2 SVGAGI (reference sequence). CDR3 sequence: CASSSVRELYEQYF. The CDR3, as DNA: TGTGCCAGCAGCTCAGTGAGGGAGCTGTACGAGCAGTACTTC.

The sample holds many counts of this clonotype. V and J are TRBV19 and TRBJ1-2, with D unclear. The CDR3 is 12 residues long. V was clipped by 2 bases and J by 3 bases, with 4 bases between them. Germline values: CDR1 LNHDA, CDR2 SQIVND (reference sequence). CDR3 nucleotides: TGTGCCAGTAGTATACGGGACTATGGCTACACCTTC. This gives the protein CASSIRDYGYTF.